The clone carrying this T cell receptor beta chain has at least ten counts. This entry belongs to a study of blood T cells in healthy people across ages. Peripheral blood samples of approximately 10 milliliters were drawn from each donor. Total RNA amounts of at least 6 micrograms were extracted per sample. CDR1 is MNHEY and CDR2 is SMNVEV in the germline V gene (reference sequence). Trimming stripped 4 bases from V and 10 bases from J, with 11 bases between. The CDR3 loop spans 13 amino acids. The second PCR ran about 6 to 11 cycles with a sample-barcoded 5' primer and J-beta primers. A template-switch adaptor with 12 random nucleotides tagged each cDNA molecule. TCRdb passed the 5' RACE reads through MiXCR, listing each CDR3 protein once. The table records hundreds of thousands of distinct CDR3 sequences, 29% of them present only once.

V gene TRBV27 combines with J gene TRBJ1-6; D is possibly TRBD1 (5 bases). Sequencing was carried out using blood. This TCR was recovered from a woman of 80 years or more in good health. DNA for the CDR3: TGTGCCAGCAGTTGGCAACAGGAATCACCCCTCCACTTT. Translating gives CASSWQQESPLHF.